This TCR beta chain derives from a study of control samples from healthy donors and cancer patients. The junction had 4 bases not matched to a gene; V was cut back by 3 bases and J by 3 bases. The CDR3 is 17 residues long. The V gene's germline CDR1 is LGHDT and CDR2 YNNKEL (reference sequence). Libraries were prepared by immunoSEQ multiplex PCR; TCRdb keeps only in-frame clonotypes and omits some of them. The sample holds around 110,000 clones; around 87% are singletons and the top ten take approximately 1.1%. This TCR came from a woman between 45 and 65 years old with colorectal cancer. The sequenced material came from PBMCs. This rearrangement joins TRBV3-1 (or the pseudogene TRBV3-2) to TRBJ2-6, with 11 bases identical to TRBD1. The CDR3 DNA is TGTGCCAGCAGCCATGGACAGGGGGCAAGTGGGGCCAACGTCCTGACTTTC. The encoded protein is CASSHGQGASGANVLTF.